Presented here are 27 T cell receptor beta chains from one specimen sequenced in a study of control samples from healthy donors and cancer patients. Assay: immunoSEQ multiplex PCR; the TCRdb copy retains only in-frame clones and omits some. The data show about 160,000 clones, 95% to 96% seen once. Sequencing input: blood. Every receptor here comes from a woman aged 25 to 45 in good health.

This chain joins TRBV10-1 and TRBJ2-7; maybe TRBD1 (5 bases). The CDR3 has 14 amino acids. Trimming cost V 0 bases and J 7 bases, with 13 bases left between them. Germline lookup yields CDR1 WNHNN and CDR2 SYGVQD (reference sequence). CDR3 region: CASSESISREEQYF. The CDR3 DNA is TGCGCCAGCAGTGAGTCGATATCCAGGGAAGAGCAGTACTTC.

The V and J genes are TRBV9 and TRBJ2-1, with 10 bases matching TRBD1. The J segment lost 4 bases and the V segment lost 1 base, leaving 5 bases of the junction unmatched. CDR3 size: 16 residues. CDR1 and CDR2 from the germline V gene are SGDLS and YYNGEE. The CDR3: CASSVWDRGIYNEQFF. DNA of the CDR3: TGTGCCAGCAGCGTATGGGACAGGGGCATTTACAATGAGCAGTTCTTC.

The CDR3 loop reads CASSRGTGRNSPLHF. The CDR3 DNA is TGTGCCAGCAGCCGAGGAACAGGAAGAAATTCACCCCTCCACTTT. This chain uses TRBV7-9 with TRBJ1-6; weak D call: TRBD1 (5 bases). V was clipped by 5 bases and J by 7 bases, with 15 bases between them. CDR1 and CDR2 from the germline V gene are SEHNR and FQNEAQ (reference sequence). CDR3 length equals 15 residues.

The chain links TRBV29-1 to TRBJ2-2; D gene ambiguous. This CDR3 contains 13 residues. Germline V gene lookup returns CDR1 SQVTM and CDR2 ANQGSEA. V shed 6 bases and J shed 4 bases, with 12 bases lying between them. CDR3 residues: CSVLGWSTGELFF. CDR3 DNA: TGCAGCGTCTTAGGTTGGTCCACCGGGGAGCTGTTTTTT.

CDR3 residues: CASRPLGSYEQYF. CDR3 in DNA: TGTGCCAGCAGGCCACTGGGGTCGTACGAGCAGTACTTC. The chain carries TRBV7-8 and TRBJ2-7; D unresolved. The CDR3 has 13 residues. Between the trimmed V and J ends, which lost 6 bases and 4 bases, there was a span of 13 bases. Germline CDR1 reads SGHVS; CDR2 reads FQNEAQ.

The CDR3 sequence: CASSLGGVSYEQYF. In nucleotides, the CDR3 is TGTGCCAGCAGCTTGGGGGGTGTCTCCTACGAGCAGTACTTC. The rearrangement links TRBV7-2 to TRBJ2-7; a weak D match, TRBD2 (6 bases). This CDR3 is 14 amino acids long. Germline V CDR1 and CDR2: SGHTA, FQGNSA. Trimming removed 3 bases at V and 0 bases at J, with 9 bases between.

V usage is TRBV6-1 and J usage is TRBJ1-4; 11 nucleotides agree with TRBD1. The junction had 5 bases not matched to a gene; V was cut back by 6 bases and J by 8 bases. The CDR3 loop spans 14 amino acids. Germline V gives CDR1 MNHNS, CDR2 SASEGT. CDR3: CASRGTGGGEKLFF. DNA of the CDR3: TGTGCCAGCAGAGGGACAGGGGGTGGCGAAAAACTGTTTTTT.

A single count supports this clone. The chain joins TRBV9 to TRBJ1-1; the D gene is possibly TRBD1 (6 bases). The CDR3 has 15 residues. CDR1 is SGDLS, CDR2 YYNGEE, per germline. V shed 3 bases and J shed 0 bases, with 12 bases lying between them. The CDR3 nucleotides read TGTGCCAGCAGCGGGGTGGGGGCTATGAACACTGAAGCTTTCTTT. It yields the protein CASSGVGAMNTEAFF.

The V gene is TRBV30, the J gene TRBJ2-1; D gene unclear. The CDR3 loop spans 14 amino acids. Germline values: CDR1 GTSNPN, CDR2 SVGIG (reference sequence). V lost 5 bases to trimming and J lost 10 bases, with 21 bases between them. This CDR3 reads CAWSTTTSKPEQFF. CDR3 in DNA: TGTGCCTGGTCAACTACTACTTCTAAGCCAGAGCAGTTCTTC.

V usage is TRBV9 and J usage is TRBJ2-2; D not resolved. The CDR3 has 14 amino acids. The V gene lost 3 bases and the J gene lost 6 bases, with 12 bases spanning the gap. In germline, CDR1 is SGDLS, CDR2 YYNGEE. CDR3 residues: CASSGPPGPGELFF. For the CDR3, the DNA is TGTGCCAGCAGCGGACCCCCTGGGCCCGGGGAGCTGTTTTTT. The entire variable domain, with the rest obtained from reference TRBV9 and TRBJ2-2, is as follows: DSGVTQTPKHLITATGQRVTLRCSPRSGDLSVYWYQQSLDQGLQFLIQYYNGEERAKGNILERFSAQQFPDLHSELNLSSLELGDSALYFCASSGPPGPGELFFGEGSRLTVL.

The chain employs TRBV5-4 and TRBJ1-1; D gene unclear. Germline values: CDR1 SGHNT, CDR2 YYREEE (reference sequence). Between the trimmed V and J ends, which lost 2 bases and 2 bases, there was a span of 7 bases. The CDR3 is 13 residues long. The CDR3 DNA follows: TGTGCCAGCAGCTTAGAGGGAAACACTGAAGCTTTCTTT. This encodes CASSLEGNTEAFF.

The chain links TRBV6-6 to TRBJ1-2, with 7 bases matching TRBD1. Germline lookup yields CDR1 MNHNY and CDR2 SVGAGI (reference sequence). Trimming took 6 bases from V and 6 from J; bases not matched to a gene: 13. The CDR3 totals 15 residues. CDR3 bases: TGTGCCAGCAGCTTCGGACAGGACTGGTCCCATGGCTACACCTTC. It is translated as CASSFGQDWSHGYTF.

The chain uses TRBV3-1 (or the pseudogene TRBV3-2) and TRBJ2-2, with D perhaps TRBD1 (6 bases). CDR3 length equals 16 residues. Germline V gene lookup returns CDR1 LGHDT and CDR2 YNNKEL (reference sequence). V gave up 1 base and J gave up 3 bases, with 12 bases separating them. The CDR3 nucleotides are TGTGCCAGCAGCCAAGTTTCGGGACAAGACACCGGGGAGCTGTTTTTT. It yields the protein CASSQVSGQDTGELFF.

V gene TRBV7-9 combines with J gene TRBJ2-3; D is possibly TRBD2 (6 bases). V was clipped by 4 bases and J by 6 bases, with 20 bases between them. The CDR3 is 16 residues long. Germline CDR1 reads SEHNR; CDR2 reads FQNEAQ (reference sequence). The DNA for the CDR3 is TGTGCCAGCAGCTCCAGGAGGGACTCTCCCGGGGATACGCAGTATTTT. Its protein product is CASSSRRDSPGDTQYF.

The gene calls are TRBV15 and TRBJ2-5; D possibly corresponds to TRBD2 (7 bases). This CDR3 has 17 residues. The ends were cut back, 5 bases at V and 0 bases at J, with 19 bases in the middle. The V gene's germline CDR1 is LNHNV and CDR2 YYDKDF (reference sequence). CDR3 loop: CATSGLGAGAYQETQYF. The CDR3 nucleotides read TGTGCCACCAGCGGTCTAGGTGCGGGGGCGTACCAAGAGACCCAGTACTTC.

The rearrangement links TRBV6-6 to TRBJ2-7, with a weak D call TRBD1 (5 bases). Germline V gene data show CDR1 as MNHNY and CDR2 as SVGAGI (reference sequence). The CDR3 consists of 16 residues. Trimming stripped 5 bases from V and 5 bases from J, with 22 bases between. CDR3 residues: CASSRLKTVGLDEQYF. The CDR3 coding sequence is TGTGCCAGCAGTAGATTGAAGACAGTCGGCCTCGACGAGCAGTACTTC.

J is TRBJ1-2 and V is TRBV5-6; TRBD1 agrees at 8 bases. The length of the CDR3 is 15 residues. V dropped 5 bases and J dropped 4; count of bases not matched to a gene: 10. The germline CDR1 and CDR2 sequences are SGHDT and YYEEEE. This CDR3 is CASRGQGARSYGYTF. Written as DNA, the CDR3 is TGTGCCAGCAGGGGGCAGGGGGCACGATCCTATGGCTACACCTTC.

Remarks on this clone: Germline and junction disagree at one end, which may indicate a read error. The chain joins TRBV11-2 to TRBJ2-3; 14 bases are shared with TRBD2. The CDR3 consists of 16 residues. The germline V gene has CDR1 SGHAT and CDR2 FQNNGV. CDR3 in amino acids: CASTLRTSGGWDTQYF. CDR3 DNA: TGTGCCAGCACCTTAAGGACTAGCGGGGGGTGGGATACGCAGTATTTT.

The DNA for the CDR3 is TGTGCCAGCACCGGACTAGCGGGGGCCCGCGGGGCCAACGTCCTGACTTTC. It yields the protein CASTGLAGARGANVLTF. The chain combines TRBV2 with TRBJ2-6; 13 nucleotides line up with TRBD2. CDR3 length: 17 amino acids. V lost 7 bases to trimming and J lost 4 bases; unmatched junction nucleotides: 7. Germline V CDR1 and CDR2: SNHLY, FYNNEI.

For the CDR3, the DNA is TGTGCCAGCAGCCAAGAGCGCCCGCGGTGGAGCGGGAGAAGTACAGATACGCAGTATTTT. This codes for CASSQERPRWSGRSTDTQYF. The chain uses TRBV14 and TRBJ2-3; 8 bases line up with TRBD2. There are 20 residues in the CDR3. V lost 0 bases to trimming and J lost 3 bases; unmatched junction nucleotides: 17. Germline CDR1 is SGHDN and CDR2 is FVKESK.

The chain has TRBV10-3 and TRBJ2-5, with 7 bases identical to TRBD1. Germline CDR1 is ENHRY and CDR2 is SYGVKD. J gave up 2 bases and V 2 bases, and 8 bases lay outside the gene matches. CDR3 length equals 16 residues. The CDR3 DNA reads TGTGCCATCAGTGAGGCGAGAGGGACAGCACAAGAGACCCAGTACTTC. It codes for CAISEARGTAQETQYF.

The chain uses TRBV30 and TRBJ2-7; no clear D. Between the trimmed V and J ends, which lost 0 bases and 6 bases, there was a span of 12 bases. Germline V gene data show CDR1 as GTSNPN and CDR2 as SVGIG (reference sequence). This CDR3 is 13 amino acids long. The CDR3 loop is CAWSVSELSEQYF. CDR3 nucleotides: TGTGCCTGGAGTGTATCCGAGCTTAGCGAGCAGTACTTC.

The chain recombines TRBV27 with TRBJ2-3; possible D gene TRBD1, 6 bases. Germline lookup yields CDR1 MNHEY and CDR2 SMNVEV (reference sequence). The CDR3 length is 18 residues. The ends were cut back, 3 bases at V and 10 bases at J, with 29 bases in the middle. In DNA form, the CDR3 reads TGTGCCAGCAGTTTTACCCCCCGACCCCAATCGAACAGGGTTCCGCAGTATTTT. Its protein is CASSFTPRPQSNRVPQYF.

V gene TRBV4-2 combines with J gene TRBJ1-3; D may be TRBD1 (6 bases). CDR1 and CDR2 (germline): LGHNA, YNFKEQ. Trimming removed 0 bases at V and 2 bases at J, with 11 bases between. This CDR3 has 16 amino acids. For the CDR3, the DNA is TGTGCCAGCAGCCAAGAACAGGGCGAAACTGGAAACACCATATATTTT. Translating gives CASSQEQGETGNTIYF.

CDR3 protein: CASSFSGGTPNTEAFF. CDR3 in DNA: TGTGCCAGCAGTTTTTCAGGGGGGACCCCGAACACTGAAGCTTTCTTT. This sequence joins TRBV28 and TRBJ1-1; the match to TRBD1 covers 7 bases. CDR3 length: 16 amino acids. J gave up 1 base and V 3 bases, and 8 bases lay outside the gene matches. The germline V gene encodes CDR1 MDHEN and CDR2 SYDVKM.

The chain uses TRBV9 and TRBJ2-5, with TRBD2 identical over 13 bases. The V gene's germline CDR1 is SGDLS and CDR2 YYNGEE. Trimming took 3 bases from V and 2 from J; bases not matched to a gene: 7. This CDR3 has 17 amino acids. CDR3 sequence: CASSGLRGLAGQETQYF. The CDR3 nucleotides read TGTGCCAGCAGCGGCCTCCGGGGACTAGCGGGACAAGAGACCCAGTACTTC.

The gene calls are TRBV6-5 and TRBJ1-1; D gene ambiguous. Germline V gene data show CDR1 as MNHEY and CDR2 as SVGAGI. V lost 0 bases and J 1 base, leaving 6 bases between the germline ends. This CDR3 has 14 residues. The CDR3 DNA is TGTGCCAGCAGTTACTCTCGCAAGAACACTGAAGCTTTCTTT. Encoded protein: CASSYSRKNTEAFF.